The 23 T cell receptor beta chains presented below share a single source sample, sequenced in a study of blood T cell repertoires in COVID-19. Clones were sequenced by immunoSEQ multiplex PCR, and TCRdb holds only the in-frame ones, with some missing. The sample consists of under 200,000 clones, around 87% of them appearing once. Sequencing input: peripheral blood. The origin of the receptors is a man in his forties or fifties with active or convalescent COVID-19.

This clone was seen a few times. This sequence joins TRBV5-1 and TRBJ2-1; TRBD2 matches 9 bases. The CDR3 has 16 residues. V gave up 4 bases and J gave up 9 bases; unmatched junction bases: 14. CDR1 and CDR2 from the germline V gene are SGHRS and YFSETQ. This CDR3 is CASSVGGLAGTGEQFF. In nucleotides, the CDR3 is TGCGCCAGCAGCGTCGGGGGACTAGCTGGTACGGGTGAGCAGTTCTTC. Supplemented by reference TRBV5-1 and TRBJ2-1, the full variable domain reads KAGVTQTPRYLIKTRGQQVTLSCSPISGHRSVSWYQQTPGQGLQFLFEYFSETQRNKGNFPGRFSGRQFSNSRSEMNVSTLELGDSALYLCASSVGGLAGTGEQFFGPGTRLTVL.

This chain joins TRBV6-6 and TRBJ2-1, with 9 bases matching TRBD1. Germline CDR1 reads MNHNY; CDR2 reads SVGAGI (reference sequence). The CDR3 is 15 amino acids. The J segment lost 5 bases and the V segment lost 4 bases, leaving 6 bases of the junction unmatched. CDR3 sequence: CASSSTGTGNNEQFF. Here the CDR3 DNA reads TGTGCCAGCAGTTCCACTGGGACAGGGAACAATGAGCAGTTCTTC.

The V and J genes are TRBV11-2 and TRBJ1-3; D is uncertain. CDR1 is SGHAT, CDR2 FQNNGV, per germline. Trimming took 2 bases from V and 2 from J, leaving 13 bases between them. The CDR3 has 16 residues. As DNA, the CDR3 is TGTGCCAGCAGCTTAATGGGCCAGATTCCTGGAAACACCATATATTTT. Encoded protein: CASSLMGQIPGNTIYF.

This chain links TRBV5-4 with TRBJ2-3, with 7 bases lining up with TRBD1. The V segment lost 6 bases and the J segment 2 bases; nucleotides outside the gene matches: 9. The CDR3 consists of 15 residues. Germline values: CDR1 SGHNT, CDR2 YYREEE (reference sequence). The chain's CDR3 is CASTTRDSYTDTQYF. The CDR3 DNA reads TGTGCCAGCACAACCCGGGACAGCTACACAGATACGCAGTATTTT. Full variable domain (outside the CDR3, taken from reference TRBV5-4 and TRBJ2-3): ETGVTQSPTHLIKTRGQQVTLRCSSQSGHNTVSWYQQALGQGPQFIFQYYREEENGRGNFPPRFSGLQFPNYSSELNVNALELDDSALYLCASTTRDSYTDTQYFGPGTRLTVL.

Worth noting for this clone: Other DNA sequences of this sample code for an identical CDR3. V and J are TRBV15 and TRBJ1-1; TRBD1 is a possible D gene (6 bases). The V gene's germline CDR1 is LNHNV and CDR2 YYDKDF (reference sequence). Trimming removed 5 bases at V and 3 bases at J, with 13 bases between. The CDR3 extends over 14 amino acids. Written as DNA, the CDR3 is TGTGCCACCAGCTCACACAGGGACGACACTGAAGCTTTCTTT. As protein: CATSSHRDDTEAFF.

The chain has TRBV11-3 and TRBJ2-1; 8 positions match TRBD2. Germline CDR1 and CDR2: SGHNT and YENEEA. This CDR3 is built from 14 residues. V trimming: 2 bases; J trimming: 7 bases; junction bases outside the gene matches: 4. CDR3 DNA: TGTGCCAGCAGCTTACGGGGGGGCATTAATGAGCAGTTCTTC. Residues: CASSLRGGINEQFF. Filled out from reference TRBV11-3 and TRBJ2-1, the complete variable domain reads EAGVVQSPRYKIIEKKQPVAFWCNPISGHNTLYWYLQNLGQGPELLIRYENEEAVDDSQLPKDRFSAERLKGVDSTLKIQPAELGDSAVYLCASSLRGGINEQFFGPGTRLTVL.

V gene TRBV7-8 combines with J gene TRBJ1-2; TRBD1 might be the D (6 bases). There are 17 residues in the CDR3. CDR1 and CDR2 (germline): SGHVS, FQNEAQ. Trimming stripped 5 bases from V and 0 bases from J, with 19 bases between. The CDR3 DNA follows: TGTGCCAGCAGCGTAAGAACCGGGACACCCACTAACTATGGCTACACCTTC. It yields the protein CASSVRTGTPTNYGYTF.

J is TRBJ1-2 and V is TRBV5-1; 9 nucleotides line up with TRBD1. CDR1 and CDR2 from the germline V gene are SGHRS and YFSETQ. CDR3 length equals 19 residues. With 4 bases clipped from V and 4 bases from J, the junction kept 20 bases outside the gene matches. The CDR3 bases are TGCGCCAGCAGCCCACTCCCCCGGGACAGGGTACGGACGGCCTATGGCTACACCTTC. Translating it yields CASSPLPRDRVRTAYGYTF.

The chain couples TRBV19 to TRBJ1-1; 7 bases agree with TRBD1. CDR3 length: 16 residues. The germline gives CDR1 LNHDA, CDR2 SQIVND (reference sequence). V was pared by 4 bases and J by 5 bases, with 13 bases of the junction left unmatched. This chain's CDR3 is CASSTTDRTSGTEAFF. The DNA of the CDR3 is TGTGCCAGTAGTACAACGGACAGGACCTCTGGTACTGAAGCTTTCTTT.

This chain links TRBV4-2 with TRBJ2-7; D is uncertain. V lost 3 bases, J lost 5 bases, and 5 bases lay in between. The CDR3 extends over 11 amino acids. Germline V gene data show CDR1 as LGHNA and CDR2 as YNFKEQ. CDR3 nucleotide sequence: TGTGCCAGCAGCCAGGCCAACGAGCAGTACTTC. As protein: CASSQANEQYF.

This clone was picked up one time. The J gene is TRBJ1-2, the V gene TRBV19; possibly TRBD1 for D (5 bases). CDR3 length: 15 residues. The V and J ends lost 1 base and 8 bases respectively, with 17 bases between them. CDR1 and CDR2 (germline): LNHDA, SQIVND (reference sequence). Here the CDR3 reads CASSIVTPPGEGYTF. The DNA for the CDR3 is TGTGCCAGTAGTATAGTTACTCCCCCGGGGGAAGGCTACACCTTC.

CDR3 region: CASSTRDRGLGANVLTF. The CDR3 DNA reads TGTGCCAGCAGTACCCGGGACAGGGGGCTTGGGGCCAACGTCCTGACTTTC. This chain uses TRBV28 with TRBJ2-6, with TRBD1 matching 12 bases. CDR3 length equals 17 residues. The trim removed 5 bases at V and 3 bases at J, leaving 5 bases unmatched. CDR1 and CDR2 from the germline V gene are MDHEN and SYDVKM.

This clone was counted a few times. The rearrangement links TRBV7-8 to TRBJ2-1; 7 positions match TRBD2. CDR3 size: 14 residues. CDR1 and CDR2 from the germline V gene are SGHVS and FQNEAQ. V trimming: 5 bases; J trimming: 8 bases; junction bases outside the gene matches: 9. DNA of the CDR3: TGTGCCAGCAGCCGCTGGGGAGGGAGAGATGAGCAGTTCTTC. Translation: CASSRWGGRDEQFF.

This chain links TRBV19 with TRBJ1-6, with D perhaps TRBD1 (5 bases). With 3 bases removed from V and 6 bases from J, the gap between germline ends came to 12 bases. The CDR3 runs 15 residues. Germline CDR1 LNHDA, CDR2 SQIVND (reference sequence). The DNA for the CDR3 is TGTGCCAGTAGTATTGGGGGACTCGGTAATTCACCCCTCCACTTT. Protein sequence: CASSIGGLGNSPLHF.

This clone appeared a few times. The V call is TRBV9, the J call TRBJ1-6; tentative D call: TRBD1 (6 bases). The CDR3 sequence is 15 residues long. The germline V gene encodes CDR1 SGDLS and CDR2 YYNGEE. Trimming took 3 bases from V and 6 from J, leaving 13 bases between them. The DNA of the CDR3 is TGTGCCAGCAGCGAAGGGGGACGAGTTAATTCACCCCTCCACTTT. It encodes CASSEGGRVNSPLHF.

In this sample, this clone turned up a few times. This sequence joins TRBV9 and TRBJ2-1, with TRBD1 identical over 7 bases. Per the germline V gene, CDR1 is SGDLS and CDR2 is YYNGEE. After removal of 2 bases from V and 3 bases from J, the junction contained 8 bases not matched to a gene. This CDR3 region has 16 residues. In DNA form, the CDR3 reads TGTGCCAGCAGCGTTTACCCGGGACAGAACTACAATGAGCAGTTCTTC. Protein sequence: CASSVYPGQNYNEQFF.

The chain links TRBV5-1 to TRBJ1-1; 8 nucleotides agree with TRBD1. Germline values: CDR1 SGHRS, CDR2 YFSETQ. Trimming took 4 bases from V and 1 from J; bases not matched to a gene: 3. The CDR3 spans 14 residues. The DNA for the CDR3 is TGCGCCAGCAGCAGCGACAGGGGGAACACTGAAGCTTTCTTT. This codes for CASSSDRGNTEAFF.

The V gene is TRBV2, the J gene TRBJ1-2, with 7 bases lining up with TRBD1. The V gene's germline CDR1 is SNHLY and CDR2 FYNNEI. CDR3 size: 14 residues. The V segment lost 6 bases and the J segment 8 bases; nucleotides outside the gene matches: 12. In nucleotides, the CDR3 is TGTGCCAGCAGAGGGGACAGTTCTTTATTCGGCTACACCTTC. This encodes CASRGDSSLFGYTF.

The chain employs TRBV9 and TRBJ1-4, with unresolved D. The V end lost 4 bases, the J end lost 6 bases, and 13 bases lay between the germline ends. The germline V gene encodes CDR1 SGDLS and CDR2 YYNGEE. The CDR3 is made up of 14 amino acids. This CDR3 is CASSPTWSDEKLFF. The CDR3 nucleotides read TGTGCCAGCAGCCCCACGTGGAGTGATGAAAAACTGTTTTTT.

The chain recombines TRBV9 with TRBJ2-5, with 7 bases identical to TRBD1. Looked up from germline, CDR1 is SGDLS and CDR2 is YYNGEE. The CDR3 has 14 residues. V dropped 3 bases and J dropped 5; count of bases not matched to a gene: 7. The CDR3 DNA sequence: TGTGCCAGCAGCGCCCTCGACAGGGAGGAGACCCAGTACTTC. Protein product: CASSALDREETQYF.

The gene calls are TRBV4-2 and TRBJ2-3, with D tentatively TRBD2 (5 bases). The germline V gene encodes CDR1 LGHNA and CDR2 YNFKEQ. CDR3 length: 18 amino acids. The V end lost 0 bases, the J end lost 0 bases, and 16 bases lay between the germline ends. This CDR3 is CASSQDPRTRTSTDTQYF. The CDR3 DNA is TGTGCCAGCAGCCAAGATCCCAGAACTAGAACTAGCACAGATACGCAGTATTTT.

The CDR3 bases are TGTGCCAGCAGTGAAGCTCGCGACTATGGCTACACCTTC. This encodes CASSEARDYGYTF. The rearrangement joins TRBV2 to TRBJ1-2; D not resolved. Germline V gives CDR1 SNHLY, CDR2 FYNNEI. The CDR3 extends over 13 amino acids. V gave up 0 bases and J gave up 3 bases, with 5 bases separating them.

This clone was counted only a few times. This chain connects TRBV19 to TRBJ1-1; no reliable D call. The length of the CDR3 is 11 residues. Germline assignment: CDR1 LNHDA and CDR2 SQIVND (reference sequence). V dropped 9 bases and J dropped 1 base, with 6 bases sitting between them. CDR3 sequence (DNA): TGTGCCAGCCGACAGAACACTGAAGCTTTCTTT. This translates into CASRQNTEAFF.